Listed here are 18 T cell receptor beta chains from one sample, sequenced in a study of high-grade serous ovarian cancer treatment subgroups. Profiled with immunoSEQ multiplex PCR; TCRdb holds only in-frame clones, not every one. The table shows around 27,000 clones, with around 84% occurring only once. Tumor samples were obtained before definitive surgery or chemotherapy. The material sequenced was tumor tissue. The receptors come from a human donor with high-grade serous ovarian cancer.

The chain uses TRBV11-2 and TRBJ2-7; 7 nucleotides agree with TRBD2. Unmatched junction bases numbered 6, after V lost 1 base and J lost 6 bases. Per germline, CDR1 SGHAT and CDR2 FQNNGV. The CDR3 loop spans 14 amino acids. The CDR3 DNA reads TGTGCCAGCAGCTTAGTGGCAGGGAGGGCCGAGCAGTACTTC. Its protein product is CASSLVAGRAEQYF.

V and J are TRBV7-2 and TRBJ2-5; 7 nucleotides agree with TRBD2. There are 15 residues in the CDR3. The junction had 9 bases not matched to a gene; V was cut back by 1 base and J by 7 bases. Germline lookup yields CDR1 SGHTA and CDR2 FQGNSA. CDR3 sequence reads: CASSLEGGPALTQYF. The CDR3 DNA is TGTGCCAGCAGCTTAGAGGGAGGGCCGGCATTGACCCAGTACTTC.

The rearrangement links TRBV19 to TRBJ2-7, with 13 bases aligning to TRBD2. The V and J ends lost 5 bases and 2 bases, in that order; junction bases with no gene match: 0. The V gene's germline CDR1 is LNHDA and CDR2 SQIVND (reference sequence). CDR3 length: 14 amino acids. The CDR3 DNA follows: TGTGCCAGTAGTGGGACTAGCGGGACCTACGAGCAGTACTTC. Protein sequence: CASSGTSGTYEQYF.

J is TRBJ2-2 and V is TRBV7-3; the D gene is possibly TRBD2 (6 bases). The CDR3 extends over 15 amino acids. From germline, CDR1 is SGHTA and CDR2 FQGTGA. V was clipped by 5 bases and J by 3 bases, with 13 bases between them. The CDR3: CASSPARGYTGELFF. DNA for the CDR3: TGTGCCAGCAGCCCGGCCCGGGGGTACACCGGGGAGCTGTTTTTT.

The rearrangement uses TRBV18 and TRBJ1-3; 7 nucleotides match TRBD1. The J segment lost 3 bases and the V segment lost 3 bases, leaving 5 bases of the junction unmatched. The CDR3 spans 15 residues. Germline values: CDR1 KGHSH, CDR2 LQKENI. CDR3 sequence reads: CASSPRGTVGNTIYF. For the CDR3, the DNA is TGTGCCAGCTCACCCAGGGGGACAGTTGGAAACACCATATATTTT. Full variable domain (missing parts from reference TRBV18 and TRBJ1-3): NAGVMQNPRHLVRRRGQEARLRCSPMKGHSHVYWYRQLPEEGLKFMVYLQKENIIDESGMPKERFSAEFPKEGPSILRIQQVVRGDSAAYFCASSPRGTVGNTIYFGEGSWLTVV.

This clone has just a few counts. The V gene is TRBV29-1, the J gene TRBJ1-1; weak D call: TRBD1 (5 bases). This CDR3 comprises 17 residues. The V end was cut by 4 bases, the J end by 1 base, with 22 bases between. Germline V gene lookup returns CDR1 SQVTM and CDR2 ANQGSEA. The chain's CDR3 is CSVVWGMTLTPNTEAFF. The CDR3, as DNA: TGCAGCGTTGTGTGGGGGATGACTTTGACACCGAACACTGAAGCTTTCTTT.

The chain is built from TRBV30 and TRBJ1-1; D gene uncertain. The V end lost 4 bases, the J end lost 1 base, and 10 bases lay between the germline ends. Germline V gene sequence: CDR1 GTSNPN, CDR2 SVGIG (reference sequence). CDR3 length: 13 residues. The CDR3: CAWTIISNTEAFF. The CDR3 DNA reads as TGTGCCTGGACCATAATTTCGAACACTGAAGCTTTCTTT.

The chain employs TRBV29-1 and TRBJ1-1, with 7 bases fitting TRBD1. Germline trimming cut 1 base from V and 11 bases from J; bases unmatched to any gene: 16. CDR1 and CDR2 from the germline V gene are SQVTM and ANQGSEA. This CDR3 spans 15 amino acids. The CDR3 sequence: CSVEANPRDSKPAFF. The CDR3 region has the DNA TGCAGCGTTGAAGCTAACCCCCGGGACAGCAAACCGGCTTTCTTT.

This clone has a single count. This chain links TRBV28 with TRBJ2-7, with 8 bases lining up with TRBD2. Germline CDR1 reads MDHEN; CDR2 reads SYDVKM. The CDR3 sequence is 13 residues long. V dropped 4 bases and J dropped 3; count of bases not matched to a gene: 2. The CDR3 reads CASSWTSSYEQYF. DNA for the CDR3: TGTGCCAGCAGTTGGACTAGCAGCTACGAGCAGTACTTC.

The chain has TRBV6-5 and TRBJ1-1, with D possibly matching TRBD1 (6 bases). V lost 4 bases and J lost 2, with 17 bases in between. The CDR3 loop spans 16 amino acids. Germline CDR1 reads MNHEY; CDR2 reads SVGAGI. The CDR3 spells CASSLTRGRLNTEAFF. CDR3 bases: TGTGCCAGCAGTTTGACCAGGGGCCGCCTTAACACTGAAGCTTTCTTT.

The V gene is TRBV18, the J gene TRBJ1-2; 7 bases align to TRBD1. Losses at the gene ends were 6 bases for V and 3 bases for J; bases not matched to a gene: 4. Germline lookup yields CDR1 KGHSH and CDR2 LQKENI. This CDR3 has 13 amino acids. The CDR3 DNA is TGTGCCAGCTCTCGGGGACAGTACTATGGCTACACCTTC. As protein: CASSRGQYYGYTF. The variable domain in full, completed from reference TRBV18 and TRBJ1-2, reads NAGVMQNPRHLVRRRGQEARLRCSPMKGHSHVYWYRQLPEEGLKFMVYLQKENIIDESGMPKERFSAEFPKEGPSILRIQQVVRGDSAAYFCASSRGQYYGYTFGSGTRLTVV.

The chain combines TRBV5-4 with TRBJ2-3; TRBD1 agrees at 9 bases. The CDR3 has 15 residues. Germline V CDR1 and CDR2: SGHNT, YYREEE (reference sequence). V dropped 0 bases and J dropped 3; count of bases not matched to a gene: 2. In DNA, the CDR3 is TGTGCCAGCAGCTTGGACAGGGGGCTTACAGATACGCAGTATTTT. It codes for CASSLDRGLTDTQYF.

As to this clone: Sequence at one end of the junction differs from germline and may be a read error. J is TRBJ1-1 and V is TRBV7-3; D may be TRBD1 (6 bases). The germline V gene has CDR1 SGHTA and CDR2 FQGTGA. CDR3 length: 13 amino acids. The CDR3 coding sequence is TGTGCCAGCAGCTTATCCTGGGACACCGAAGCTTTCTTT. It translates to CASSLSWDTEAFF.

This clone was detected only once. The J gene is TRBJ2-1, the V gene TRBV28; a weak D match, TRBD1 (6 bases). The CDR3 runs to 12 residues. V dropped 6 bases and J dropped 13 bases, with 16 bases sitting between them. Germline V gene sequence: CDR1 MDHEN, CDR2 SYDVKM. CDR3 bases: TGTGCCAGCAGGAAACAGGGTCCCAAACAGTTCTTC. This sequence encodes CASRKQGPKQFF. The whole variable domain, filled in from reference TRBV28 and TRBJ2-1, reads DVKVTQSSRYLVKRTGEKVFLECVQDMDHENMFWYRQDPGLGLRLIYFSYDVKMKEKGDIPEGYSVSREKKERFSLILESASTNQTSMYLCASRKQGPKQFFGPGTRLTVL.

The chain carries TRBV18 and TRBJ2-5; TRBD2 aligns across 9 bases. Unmatched junction bases numbered 3, after V lost 3 bases and J lost 1 base. This CDR3 spans 15 amino acids. CDR1 KGHSH and CDR2 LQKENI come from the germline V gene. CDR3 nucleotides: TGTGCCAGCTCACCTAGACTAGCGGCCCAAGAGACCCAGTACTTC. Translated, it gives CASSPRLAAQETQYF.

This rearrangement joins TRBV29-1 to TRBJ2-7; TRBD2 matches 14 bases. V dropped 4 bases and J dropped 0; count of bases not matched to a gene: 8. Germline CDR1 SQVTM, CDR2 ANQGSEA. CDR3 length: 17 amino acids. CDR3 region: CSVGGLAGVTSSYEQYF. CDR3 nucleotides: TGCAGCGTTGGGGGACTAGCGGGAGTTACAAGCTCCTACGAGCAGTACTTC.

V gene TRBV18 combines with J gene TRBJ1-5; no definite D call. Per the germline V gene, CDR1 is KGHSH and CDR2 is LQKENI. The V and J ends lost 3 bases and 7 bases respectively, with 13 bases between them. The CDR3 has 14 amino acids. DNA of the CDR3: TGTGCCAGCTCACCCGGGGTCGGTAGCCAGCCCCAGCATTTT. It is translated as CASSPGVGSQPQHF.

The chain recombines TRBV18 with TRBJ1-4, with D maybe TRBD1 (6 bases). CDR1 is KGHSH and CDR2 is LQKENI in the germline V gene. Trimming removed 5 bases from V and 0 bases from J, with 10 bases in between. There are 15 residues in the CDR3. As DNA, the CDR3 is TGTGCCAGCTCATCCGACAGGCCAACTAATGAAAAACTGTTTTTT. Translated, it gives CASSSDRPTNEKLFF.